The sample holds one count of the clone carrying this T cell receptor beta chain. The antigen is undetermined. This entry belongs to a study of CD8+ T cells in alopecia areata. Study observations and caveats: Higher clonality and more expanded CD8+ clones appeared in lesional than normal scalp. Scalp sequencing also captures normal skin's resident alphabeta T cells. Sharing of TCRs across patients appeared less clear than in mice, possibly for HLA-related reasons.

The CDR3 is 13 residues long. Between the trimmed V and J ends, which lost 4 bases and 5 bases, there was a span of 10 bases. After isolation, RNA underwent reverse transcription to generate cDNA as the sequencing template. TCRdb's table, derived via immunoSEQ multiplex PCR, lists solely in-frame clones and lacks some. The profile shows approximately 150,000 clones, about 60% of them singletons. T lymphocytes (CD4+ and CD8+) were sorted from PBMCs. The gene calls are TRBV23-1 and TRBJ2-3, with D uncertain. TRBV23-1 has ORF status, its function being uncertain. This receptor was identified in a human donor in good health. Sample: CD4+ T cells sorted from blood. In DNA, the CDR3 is TGCGCCAGCAGTCGGTACTTGTTAGATACGCAGTATTTT. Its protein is CASSRYLLDTQYF.